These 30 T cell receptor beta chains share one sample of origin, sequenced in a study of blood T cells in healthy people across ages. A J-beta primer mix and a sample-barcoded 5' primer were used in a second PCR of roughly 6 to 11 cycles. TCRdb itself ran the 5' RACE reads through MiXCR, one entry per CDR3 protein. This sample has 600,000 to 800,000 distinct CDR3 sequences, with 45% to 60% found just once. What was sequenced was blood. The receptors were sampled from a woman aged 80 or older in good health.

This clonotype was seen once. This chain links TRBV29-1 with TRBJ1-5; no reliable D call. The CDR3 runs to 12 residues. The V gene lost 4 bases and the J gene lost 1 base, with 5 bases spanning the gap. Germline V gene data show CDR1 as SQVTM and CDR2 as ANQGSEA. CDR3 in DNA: TGCAGCGTTGGGGCGAGCAATCAGCCCCAGCATTTT. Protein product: CSVGASNQPQHF.

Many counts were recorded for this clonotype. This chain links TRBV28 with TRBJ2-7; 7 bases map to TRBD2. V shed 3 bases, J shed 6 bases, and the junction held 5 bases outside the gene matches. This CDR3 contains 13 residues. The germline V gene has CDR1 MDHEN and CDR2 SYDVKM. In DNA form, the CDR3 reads TGTGCCAGCAGTTTGGACGGGAGGCTCGAGCAGTACTTC. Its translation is CASSLDGRLEQYF.

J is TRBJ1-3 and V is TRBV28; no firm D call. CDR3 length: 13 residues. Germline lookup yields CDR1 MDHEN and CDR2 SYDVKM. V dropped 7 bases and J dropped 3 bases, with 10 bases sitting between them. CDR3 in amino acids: CASTWTVGNTIYF. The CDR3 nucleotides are TGTGCCAGCACTTGGACTGTTGGAAACACCATATATTTT.

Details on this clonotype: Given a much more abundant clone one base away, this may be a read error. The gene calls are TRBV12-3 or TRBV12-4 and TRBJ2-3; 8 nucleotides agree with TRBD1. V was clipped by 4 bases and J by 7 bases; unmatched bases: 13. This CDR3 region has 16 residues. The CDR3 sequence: CASSYTPRQGKNTQYF. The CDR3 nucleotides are TGTGCCAGCAGTTATACTCCTAGACAGGGGAAAAATACGCAGTATTTT.

The CDR3 loop is CASLDTLDSSYEQYF. In DNA form, the CDR3 reads TGTGCCAGCCTAGACACCCTAGACAGCTCCTACGAGCAGTACTTC. The V gene is TRBV6-5, the J gene TRBJ2-7; TRBD1 might be the D (5 bases). This CDR3 spans 15 amino acids. Per germline, CDR1 MNHEY and CDR2 SVGAGI. Deletions cut 8 bases from V and 0 bases from J, with 17 bases between.

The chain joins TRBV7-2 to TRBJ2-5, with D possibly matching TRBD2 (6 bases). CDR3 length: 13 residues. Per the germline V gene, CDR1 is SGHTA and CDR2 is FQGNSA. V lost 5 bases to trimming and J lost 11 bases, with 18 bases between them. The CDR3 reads CASSREVGGEQYF. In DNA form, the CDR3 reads TGTGCCAGCAGCCGAGAGGTGGGAGGTGAGCAGTACTTC.

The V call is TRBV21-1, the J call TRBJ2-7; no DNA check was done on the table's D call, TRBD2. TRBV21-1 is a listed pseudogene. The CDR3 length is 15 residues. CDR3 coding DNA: TGTGCCAGCAGCCCAGGACTAGCAGAGTCCTACGAGCAGTACTTC. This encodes CASSPGLAESYEQYF.

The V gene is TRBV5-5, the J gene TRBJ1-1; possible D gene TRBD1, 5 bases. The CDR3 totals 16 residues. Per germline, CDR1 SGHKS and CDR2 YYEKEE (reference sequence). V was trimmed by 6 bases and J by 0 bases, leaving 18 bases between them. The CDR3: CASNPWRGGLNTEAFF. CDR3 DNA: TGTGCCAGCAACCCATGGAGGGGAGGGTTGAACACTGAAGCTTTCTTT.

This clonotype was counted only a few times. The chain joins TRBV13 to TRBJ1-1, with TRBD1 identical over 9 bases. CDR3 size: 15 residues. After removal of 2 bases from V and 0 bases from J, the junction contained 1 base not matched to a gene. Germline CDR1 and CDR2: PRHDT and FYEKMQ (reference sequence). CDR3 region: CASSLTGGLNTEAFF. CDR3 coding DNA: TGTGCCAGCAGCTTAACAGGGGGCCTGAACACTGAAGCTTTCTTT.

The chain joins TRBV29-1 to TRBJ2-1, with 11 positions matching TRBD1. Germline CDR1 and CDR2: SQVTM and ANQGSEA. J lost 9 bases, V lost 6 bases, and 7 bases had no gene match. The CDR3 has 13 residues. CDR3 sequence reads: CSVRTGGRTEQFF. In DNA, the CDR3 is TGCAGCGTCCGGACAGGGGGCCGGACTGAGCAGTTCTTC.

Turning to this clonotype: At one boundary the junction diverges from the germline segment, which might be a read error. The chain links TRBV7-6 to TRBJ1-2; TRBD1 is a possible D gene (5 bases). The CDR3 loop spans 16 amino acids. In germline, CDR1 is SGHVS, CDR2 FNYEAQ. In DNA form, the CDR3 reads TGTGCCAGCAGCCCCAGACGTGGGGGTTCGGGCTATGGCTACGCCTTC. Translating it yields CASSPRRGGSGYGYAF.

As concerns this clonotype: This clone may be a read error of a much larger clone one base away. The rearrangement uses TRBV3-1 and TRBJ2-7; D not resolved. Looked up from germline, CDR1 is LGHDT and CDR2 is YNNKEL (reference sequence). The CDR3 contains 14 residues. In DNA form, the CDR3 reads TGTGCCACCAGCCAACCGGATTCGTTCTACGAGCAGTACTTC. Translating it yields CATSQPDSFYEQYF.

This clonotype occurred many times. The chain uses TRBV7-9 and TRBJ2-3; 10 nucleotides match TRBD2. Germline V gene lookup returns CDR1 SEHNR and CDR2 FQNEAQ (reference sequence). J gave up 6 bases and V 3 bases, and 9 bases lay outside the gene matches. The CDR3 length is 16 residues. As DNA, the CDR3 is TGTGCCAGCAGCTTGACTAGCGGGCCTCGTTTGGATACGCAGTATTTT. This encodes CASSLTSGPRLDTQYF.

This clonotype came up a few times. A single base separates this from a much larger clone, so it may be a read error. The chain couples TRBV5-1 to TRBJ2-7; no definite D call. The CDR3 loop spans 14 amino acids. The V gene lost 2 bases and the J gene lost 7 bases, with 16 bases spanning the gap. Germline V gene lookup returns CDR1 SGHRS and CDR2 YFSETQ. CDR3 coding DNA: TGCGCCAGCAGCTTCGGACCGTCATCGAATGAGCAGTACTTC. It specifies CASSFGPSSNEQYF. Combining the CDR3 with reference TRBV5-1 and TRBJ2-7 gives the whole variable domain KAGVTQTPRYLIKTRGQQVTLSCSPISGHRSVSWYQQTPGQGLQFLFEYFSETQRNKGNFPGRFSGRQFSNSRSEMNVSTLELGDSALYLCASSFGPSSNEQYFGPGTRLTVT.

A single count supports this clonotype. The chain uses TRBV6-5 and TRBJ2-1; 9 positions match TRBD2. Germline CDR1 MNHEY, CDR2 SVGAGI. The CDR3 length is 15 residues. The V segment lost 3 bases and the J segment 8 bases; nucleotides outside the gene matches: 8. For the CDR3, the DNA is TGTGCCAGCAGTTATAGTCTAGCGGGACGCGATGAGCAGTTCTTC. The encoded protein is CASSYSLAGRDEQFF.

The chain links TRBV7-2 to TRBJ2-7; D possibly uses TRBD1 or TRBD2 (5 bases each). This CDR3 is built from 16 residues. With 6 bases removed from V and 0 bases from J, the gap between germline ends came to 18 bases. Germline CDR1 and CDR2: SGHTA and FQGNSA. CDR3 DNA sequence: TGTGCCAGCAGGCCTACCATGAGGGACGGCTCCTACGAGCAGTACTTC. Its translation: CASRPTMRDGSYEQYF.

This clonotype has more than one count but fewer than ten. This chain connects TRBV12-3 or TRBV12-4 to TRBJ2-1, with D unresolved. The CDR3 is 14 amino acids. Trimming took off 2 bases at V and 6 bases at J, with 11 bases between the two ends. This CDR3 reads CASSLSRQSNEQFF. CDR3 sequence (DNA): TGTGCCAGCAGTTTATCGCGGCAGTCCAATGAGCAGTTCTTC.

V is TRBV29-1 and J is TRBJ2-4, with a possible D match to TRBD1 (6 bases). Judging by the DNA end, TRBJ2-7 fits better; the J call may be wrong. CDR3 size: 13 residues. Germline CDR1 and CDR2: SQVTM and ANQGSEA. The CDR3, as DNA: TGCAGCGTTGAAAAGGGGGAAAGGTACGAGCAGTACTTC. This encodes CSVEKGERYEQYF.

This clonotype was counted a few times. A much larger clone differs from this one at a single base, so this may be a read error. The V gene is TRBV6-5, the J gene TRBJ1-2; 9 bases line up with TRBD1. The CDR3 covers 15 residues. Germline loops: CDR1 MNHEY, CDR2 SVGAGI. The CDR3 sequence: CAGSNTGGAGYGYTF. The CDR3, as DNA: TGTGCCGGCAGCAACACAGGGGGCGCGGGATATGGCTACACCTTC.

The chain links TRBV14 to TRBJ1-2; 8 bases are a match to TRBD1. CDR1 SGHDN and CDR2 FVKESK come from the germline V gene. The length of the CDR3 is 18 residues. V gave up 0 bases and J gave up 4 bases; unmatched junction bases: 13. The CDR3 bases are TGTGCCAGCAGCCAAGATCTGCCAGGGGGCGCGTGGAGCTATGGCTACACCTTC. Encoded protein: CASSQDLPGGAWSYGYTF.

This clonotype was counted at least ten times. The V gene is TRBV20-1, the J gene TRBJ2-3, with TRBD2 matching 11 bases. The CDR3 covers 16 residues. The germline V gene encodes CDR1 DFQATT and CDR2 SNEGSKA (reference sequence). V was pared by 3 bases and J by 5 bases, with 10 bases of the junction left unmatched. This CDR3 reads CSASPKLAGERDTQYF. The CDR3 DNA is TGCAGTGCTAGTCCCAAACTAGCGGGAGAGAGAGATACGCAGTATTTT.

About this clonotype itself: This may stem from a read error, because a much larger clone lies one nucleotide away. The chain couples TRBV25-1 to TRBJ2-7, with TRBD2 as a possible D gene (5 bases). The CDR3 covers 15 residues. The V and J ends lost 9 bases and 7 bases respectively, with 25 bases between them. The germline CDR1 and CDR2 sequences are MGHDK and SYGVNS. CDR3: CASERSVSGRYEQYF. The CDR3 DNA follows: TGTGCCAGTGAAAGGAGCGTTTCGGGGAGATATGAGCAGTACTTC.

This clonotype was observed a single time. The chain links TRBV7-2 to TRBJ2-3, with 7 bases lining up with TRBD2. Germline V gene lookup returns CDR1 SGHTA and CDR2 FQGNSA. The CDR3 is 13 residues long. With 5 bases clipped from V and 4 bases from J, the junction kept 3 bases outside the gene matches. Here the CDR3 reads CASSMRGSDTQYF. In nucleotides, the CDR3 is TGTGCCAGCAGCATGCGGGGGTCAGATACGCAGTATTTT.

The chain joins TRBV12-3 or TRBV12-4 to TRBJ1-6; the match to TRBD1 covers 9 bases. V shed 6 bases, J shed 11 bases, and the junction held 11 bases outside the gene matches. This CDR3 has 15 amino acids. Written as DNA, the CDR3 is TGTGCCAGCAGCCACCGCGGACAGGGGTCGCCACCCCTCCACTTT. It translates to CASSHRGQGSPPLHF.

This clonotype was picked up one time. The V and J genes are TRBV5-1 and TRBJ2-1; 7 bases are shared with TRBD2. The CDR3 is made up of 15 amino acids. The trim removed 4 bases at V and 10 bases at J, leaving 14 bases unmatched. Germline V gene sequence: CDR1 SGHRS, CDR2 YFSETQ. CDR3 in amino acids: CASSKRASGGGEQFF. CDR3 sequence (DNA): TGCGCCAGCAGCAAACGGGCTAGCGGCGGGGGAGAGCAGTTCTTC.

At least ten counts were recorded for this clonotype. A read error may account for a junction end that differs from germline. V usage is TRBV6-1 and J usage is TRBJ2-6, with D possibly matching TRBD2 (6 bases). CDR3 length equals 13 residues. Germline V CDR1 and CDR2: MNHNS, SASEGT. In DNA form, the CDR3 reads TGCGCGGGACTGAACTCTGGGGCCAACGTCCTGACTTTC. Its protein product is CAGLNSGANVLTF.

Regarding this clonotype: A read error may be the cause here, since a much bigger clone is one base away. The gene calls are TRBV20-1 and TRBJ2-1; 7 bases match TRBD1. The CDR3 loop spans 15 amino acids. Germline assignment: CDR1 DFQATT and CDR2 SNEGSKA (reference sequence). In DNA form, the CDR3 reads TGCGGTGCCCGGTCGACAGGGAACTCCTACAATGAGCAGTTCTTC. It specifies CGARSTGNSYNEQFF.

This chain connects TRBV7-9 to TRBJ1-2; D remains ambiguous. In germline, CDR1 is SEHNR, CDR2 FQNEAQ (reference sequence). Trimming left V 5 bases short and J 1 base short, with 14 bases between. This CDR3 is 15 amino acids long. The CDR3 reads CASSPETGINYGYTF. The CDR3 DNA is TGTGCCAGCAGCCCTGAAACGGGGATTAACTATGGCTACACCTTC.

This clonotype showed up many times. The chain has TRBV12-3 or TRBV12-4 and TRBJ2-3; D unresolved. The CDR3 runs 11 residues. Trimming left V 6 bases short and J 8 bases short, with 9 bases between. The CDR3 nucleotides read TGTGCCAGCAGCTCCACCGGTACGCAGTATTTT. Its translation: CASSSTGTQYF.

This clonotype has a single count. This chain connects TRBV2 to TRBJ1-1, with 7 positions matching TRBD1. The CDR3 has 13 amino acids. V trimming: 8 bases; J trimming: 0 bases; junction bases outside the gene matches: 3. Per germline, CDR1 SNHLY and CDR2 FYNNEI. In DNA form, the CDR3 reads TGTGCCAGCGGACAGGCCCTGAACACTGAAGCTTTCTTT. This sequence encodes CASGQALNTEAFF.